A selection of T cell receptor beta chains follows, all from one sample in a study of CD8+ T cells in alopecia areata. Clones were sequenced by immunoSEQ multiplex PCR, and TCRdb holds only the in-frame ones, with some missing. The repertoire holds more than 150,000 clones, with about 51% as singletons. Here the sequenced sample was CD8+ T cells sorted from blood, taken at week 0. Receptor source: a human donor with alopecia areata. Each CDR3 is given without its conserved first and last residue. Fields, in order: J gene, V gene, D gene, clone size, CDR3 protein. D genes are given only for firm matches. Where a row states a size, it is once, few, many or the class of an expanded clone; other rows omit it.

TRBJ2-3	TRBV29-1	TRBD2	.	SVLAGAGDTQY
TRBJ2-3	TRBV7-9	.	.	ASSSHPDTQY
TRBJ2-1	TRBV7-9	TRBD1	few	ASSVNRGRSSGEQF
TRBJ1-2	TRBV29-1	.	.	SVESEHSYGYT
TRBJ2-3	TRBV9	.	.	ASSSLGRSTDTQY
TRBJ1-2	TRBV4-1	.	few	ASSQSDNYGYT
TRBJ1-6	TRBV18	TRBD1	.	ASSPTGDHSPLH
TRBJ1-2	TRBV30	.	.	AWSGDSDYGYT
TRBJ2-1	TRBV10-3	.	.	AITDNNEQF
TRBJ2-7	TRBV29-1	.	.	SVEDANSDTYEQY
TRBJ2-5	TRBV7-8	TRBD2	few	ASSSASGGVQETQY
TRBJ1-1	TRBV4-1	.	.	ASSQEKGKSEAF
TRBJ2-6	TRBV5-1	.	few	ASSPQGTAGSGANVLT
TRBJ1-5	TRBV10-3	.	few	AISDEDSQPQH
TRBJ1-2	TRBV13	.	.	ASSPDGHYT
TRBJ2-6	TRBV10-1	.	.	ASSDSGANVLT
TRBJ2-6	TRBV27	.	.	ASSLTQGSGANVLT
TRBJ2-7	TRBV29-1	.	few	SVAHSDYEQY
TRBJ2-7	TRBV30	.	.	AWSVSRGSWEQY
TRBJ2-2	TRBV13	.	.	ASSLGQDTGELF
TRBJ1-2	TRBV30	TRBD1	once	AWSRTGGIGYT
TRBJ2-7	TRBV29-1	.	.	SVEIQGLQPYEQY
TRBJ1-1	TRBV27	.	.	ASSLDGSGTEAF
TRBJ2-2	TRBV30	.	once	AWSPMVGRVTGELF
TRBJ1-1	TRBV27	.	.	ASSSQGNTEAF
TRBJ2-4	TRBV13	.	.	ASSFRGREGNIQY
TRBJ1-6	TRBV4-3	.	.	ASSQDYSPSGNSPLH
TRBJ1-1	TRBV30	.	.	AWSEGRGTEAF
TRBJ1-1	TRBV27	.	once	ASSFYGGQANTEAF
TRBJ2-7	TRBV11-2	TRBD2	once	ASSLDLAGAYEQY
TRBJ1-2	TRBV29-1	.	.	SVSYPRIDGYT
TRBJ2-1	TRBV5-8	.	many	ASSFPLPNEQF
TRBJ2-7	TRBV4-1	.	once	ASSRSTRSYEQY
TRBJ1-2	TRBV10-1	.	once	ASSDHSYGYT
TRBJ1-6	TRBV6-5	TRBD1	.	ASSYSGQGTEPLH
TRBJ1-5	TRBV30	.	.	AWSQVQDKNQPQH
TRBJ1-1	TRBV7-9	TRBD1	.	ASSFSGTGLYTEAF
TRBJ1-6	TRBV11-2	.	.	ASSLDTGVKPLH
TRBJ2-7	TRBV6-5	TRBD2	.	ASSYQLAGENDEQY
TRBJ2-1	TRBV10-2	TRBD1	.	ASTGTGSYNEQF
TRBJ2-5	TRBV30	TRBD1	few	AWSRTGQGLGETQY
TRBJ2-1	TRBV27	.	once	ASALGNEQF
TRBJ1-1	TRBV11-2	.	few	ASSPADTEAF
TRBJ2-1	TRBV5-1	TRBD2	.	ASSSQTSGGYNEQF
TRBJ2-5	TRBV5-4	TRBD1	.	ASSEQTGDRVGTQY
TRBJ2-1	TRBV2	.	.	ASSYVGDPNEQF
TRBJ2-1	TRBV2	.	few	ASGLSTSADEQF
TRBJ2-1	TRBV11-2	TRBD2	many	ASSAGTRGF
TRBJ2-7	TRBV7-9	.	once	ASNDPAGGTYEQY
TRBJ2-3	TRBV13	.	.	ASSPTGLTDTQY
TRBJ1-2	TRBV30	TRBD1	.	AWQGAGYGYT
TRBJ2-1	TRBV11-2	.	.	ASSLGAGYEQF
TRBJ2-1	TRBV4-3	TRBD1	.	ASSEGQGSYNEQF
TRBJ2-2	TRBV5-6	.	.	ASSLSSELGITGELF